These T cell receptor beta chains were read from a single sample in a study of cytomegalovirus exposure and HLA in healthy donors. TCRdb's table, derived via immunoSEQ multiplex PCR, lists solely in-frame clones and lacks some. Of some 130,000 clones in the sample, about 79% were seen once. Sequencing was performed on PBMCs. The receptors were gathered from a man younger than 30 in good health and CMV-seronegative. Each CDR3 is given with its conserved first and last residue. The D gene is left open where the match is weak. A row's size may be missing; if present it is once, few, many or a size class.

>-|TRBV6-1|TRBJ1-2|-
TGTGCCAGCAGTGAAGGCAGGGCTTTGGGCTACACCTTC
CASSEGRALGYTF
>few|TRBV5-1|TRBJ2-2|TRBD2
TGCGCCAGCAGCCTTAGCGGGAGGGTCAACACCGGGGAGCTGTTTTTT
CASSLSGRVNTGELFF
>-|TRBV5-6|TRBJ2-3|-
TGTGCCAGCAGCTTTGGTGCGGACACAGATACGCAGTATTTT
CASSFGADTDTQYF
>-|TRBV7-6|TRBJ1-6|TRBD1
TGTGCCAGCAGCTTCGGACAGGGTCTTTTGTTTTCACCCCTCCACTTT
CASSFGQGLLFSPLHF
>once|TRBV2|TRBJ2-5|-
TGTGCCAGCAGTGTTAAGAGGGCGGCCGAGACCCAGTACTTC
CASSVKRAAETQYF
>few|TRBV18|TRBJ2-1|TRBD1
TGTGCCAGCTCAACGACAGGGTACTCCTACAATGAGCAGTTCTTC
CASSTTGYSYNEQFF
>-|TRBV4-1|TRBJ2-1|TRBD2
TGCGCCAGCAGCTCCAGGACTAGCGGGAAACTTGAGCAGTTCTTC
CASSSRTSGKLEQFF
>-|TRBV5-6|TRBJ1-5|-
TGTGCCAGCAGCTTGGGGACAGGCAATCAGCCCCAGCATTTT
CASSLGTGNQPQHF
>-|TRBV9|TRBJ2-1|-
TGTGCCAGCAGCGCGGGGATTGAGCAGTTCTTC
CASSAGIEQFF
>-|TRBV6-5|TRBJ2-1|-
TGTGCCAGCAGTTACTTGGGCACAGTTTTAGGTGAGCAGTTCTTC
CASSYLGTVLGEQFF
>few|TRBV28|TRBJ1-5|TRBD1
TGTGCCAGCAGTTCGGGACAGGATAATCAGCCCCAGCATTTT
CASSSGQDNQPQHF
>-|TRBV2|TRBJ1-2|-
TGTGCCAGCAGTTATCTCCTTTCTACGGGTGGCTACACCTTC
CASSYLLSTGGYTF
>few|TRBV5-4|TRBJ2-2|-
TGTGCCAGCAACAATGATAACAGGGCGGCCGGGGAGCTGTTTTTT
CASNNDNRAAGELFF
>-|TRBV6-6|TRBJ1-1|-
TGTGCCAGCAGTTACTCATTCGGGATGAACACTGAAGCTTTCTTT
CASSYSFGMNTEAFF
>-|TRBV9|TRBJ2-1|TRBD2
TGTGCCAGCAGCGTTCGACTAGCGGGAGGGCCCAATGGTGAGCAGTTCTTC
CASSVRLAGGPNGEQFF
>-|TRBV19|TRBJ1-1|-
TGTGCCAGTAGACCACGCTTAGAGCGGAACACTGAAGCTTTCTTT
CASRPRLERNTEAFF
>once|TRBV7-2|TRBJ2-5|TRBD1
TGTGCCAGCAGCTCCGGGACAGGGGCGTTTGAGACCCAGTACTTC
CASSSGTGAFETQYF
>-|TRBV5-1|TRBJ2-3|TRBD2
TGCGCCAGCAGCTTGGATTTCTTGTCTAGCGGTCGTACTTTACAACACACAGATACGCAGTATTTT
CASSLDFLSSGRTLQHTDTQYF